The sequence of this TCR beta chain was determined in a study of CD8 T cells in ankylosing spondylitis. General study findings and limits: CD8+ cells made up the disease-linked clones, which were relatively rare in peripheral blood. Reported data indicate significant enrichment of disease-linked clones within matched ankylosing spondylitis synovial fluid. A TCR beta motif of fewer than ten highly homologous variants seemed to mark ankylosing spondylitis blood.

About this clonotype itself: Its antigen is still unknown.

Generation of TCR beta libraries employed quantitative 5'-RACE incorporating molecular barcodes. Using its own MiXCR run on the 5' RACE reads, TCRdb lists one record per CDR3 protein. Found here are fewer than 400,000 distinct CDR3 sequences, 8% of them singletons; the top ten hold about 14%. Germline V gene data show CDR1 as ENHRY and CDR2 as SYGVKD. After removal of 2 bases from V and 3 bases from J, the junction contained 8 bases not matched to a gene. The CDR3 covers 16 residues. This sequence was found in a male donor with ankylosing spondylitis. The sequenced sample was blood, either unsorted or a sorted T cell fraction (not recorded which). The rearrangement uses TRBV10-3 and TRBJ2-7; 9 bases match TRBD2. The CDR3 coding sequence is TGTGCCATCAGTGAGGCCCTAGCGGGAAAGGACTACGAGCAGTACTTC. This gives the protein CAISEALAGKDYEQYF.